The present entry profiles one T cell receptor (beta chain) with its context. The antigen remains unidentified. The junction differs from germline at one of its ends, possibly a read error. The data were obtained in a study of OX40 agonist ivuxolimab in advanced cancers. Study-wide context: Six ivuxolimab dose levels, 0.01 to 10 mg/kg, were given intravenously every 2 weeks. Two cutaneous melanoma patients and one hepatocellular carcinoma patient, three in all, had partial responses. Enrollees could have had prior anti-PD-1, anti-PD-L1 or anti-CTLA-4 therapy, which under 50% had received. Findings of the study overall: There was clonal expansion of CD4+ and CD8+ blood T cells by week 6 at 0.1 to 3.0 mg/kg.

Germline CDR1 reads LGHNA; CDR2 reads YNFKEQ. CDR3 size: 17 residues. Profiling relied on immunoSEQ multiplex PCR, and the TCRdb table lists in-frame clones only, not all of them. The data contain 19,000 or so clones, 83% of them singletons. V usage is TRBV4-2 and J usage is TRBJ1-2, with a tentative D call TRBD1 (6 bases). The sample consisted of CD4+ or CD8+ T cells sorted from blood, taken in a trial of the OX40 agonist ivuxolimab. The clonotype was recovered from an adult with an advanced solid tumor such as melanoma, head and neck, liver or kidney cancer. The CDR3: CASSQTGTLLANYDYTF. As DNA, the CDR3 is TGTGCCAGCAGCCAGACAGGAACGCTGTTAGCTAACTATGACTACACCTTC.